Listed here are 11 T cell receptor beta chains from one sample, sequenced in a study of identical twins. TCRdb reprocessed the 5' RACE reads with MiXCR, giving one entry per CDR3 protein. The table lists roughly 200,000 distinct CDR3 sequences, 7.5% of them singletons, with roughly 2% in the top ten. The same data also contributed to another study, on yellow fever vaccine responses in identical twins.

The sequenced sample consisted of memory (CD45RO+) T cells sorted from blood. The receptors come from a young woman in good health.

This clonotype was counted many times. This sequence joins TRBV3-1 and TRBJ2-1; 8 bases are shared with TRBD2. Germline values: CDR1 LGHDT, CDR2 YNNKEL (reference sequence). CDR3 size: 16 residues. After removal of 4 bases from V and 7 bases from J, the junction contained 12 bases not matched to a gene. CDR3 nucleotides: TGTGCCAGCAGCCTAAGCCGGGGCGGGAGGAGAAATGAGCAGTTCTTC. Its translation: CASSLSRGGRRNEQFF.

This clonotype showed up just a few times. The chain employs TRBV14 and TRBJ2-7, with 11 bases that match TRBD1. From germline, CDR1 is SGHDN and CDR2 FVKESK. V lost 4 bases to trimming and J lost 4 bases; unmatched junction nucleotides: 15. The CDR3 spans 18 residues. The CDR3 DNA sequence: TGTGCCAGCAGCCCAACGGCCCGGGACAGGGGGATAAAATACGAGCAGTACTTC. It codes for CASSPTARDRGIKYEQYF.

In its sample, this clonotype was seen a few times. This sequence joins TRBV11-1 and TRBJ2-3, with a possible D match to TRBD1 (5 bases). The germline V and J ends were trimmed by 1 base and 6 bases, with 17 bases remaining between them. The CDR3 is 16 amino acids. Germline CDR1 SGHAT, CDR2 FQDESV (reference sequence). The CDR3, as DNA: TGTGCCAGCAGCTTAGAGGCAGGGCGAAGTTTGGATACGCAGTATTTT. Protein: CASSLEAGRSLDTQYF.

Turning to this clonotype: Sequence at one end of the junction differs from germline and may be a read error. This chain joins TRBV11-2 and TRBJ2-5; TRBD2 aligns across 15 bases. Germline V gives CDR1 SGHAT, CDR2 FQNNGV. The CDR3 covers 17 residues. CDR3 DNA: TGTGCCAGCAGCGACGGGACTAGCGGGAGGCTGGTAGAGAACCAGTACTTC. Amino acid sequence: CASSDGTSGRLVENQYF.

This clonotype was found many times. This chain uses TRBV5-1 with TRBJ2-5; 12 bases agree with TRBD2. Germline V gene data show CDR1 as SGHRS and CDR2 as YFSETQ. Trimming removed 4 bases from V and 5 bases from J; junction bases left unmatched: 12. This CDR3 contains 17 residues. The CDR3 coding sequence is TGCGCCAGCAGCCCCGGACTAGCGGGGACAGAATCGGAGACCCAGTACTTC. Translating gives CASSPGLAGTESETQYF.

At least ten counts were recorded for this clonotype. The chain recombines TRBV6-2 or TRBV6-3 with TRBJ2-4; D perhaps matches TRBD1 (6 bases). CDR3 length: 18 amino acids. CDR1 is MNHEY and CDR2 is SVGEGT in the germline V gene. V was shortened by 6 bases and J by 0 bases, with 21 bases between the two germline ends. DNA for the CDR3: TGTGCCAGCAGCCGAGGGACAACGGTCCGCTTAGCCAAAAACATTCAGTACTTC. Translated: CASSRGTTVRLAKNIQYF.

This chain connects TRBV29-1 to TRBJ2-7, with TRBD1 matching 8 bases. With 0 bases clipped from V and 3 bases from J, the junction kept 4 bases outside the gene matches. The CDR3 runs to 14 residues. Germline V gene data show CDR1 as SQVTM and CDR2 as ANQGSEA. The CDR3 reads CSVEEGTGSYEQYF. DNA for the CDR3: TGCAGCGTTGAAGAAGGGACAGGAAGCTACGAGCAGTACTTC.

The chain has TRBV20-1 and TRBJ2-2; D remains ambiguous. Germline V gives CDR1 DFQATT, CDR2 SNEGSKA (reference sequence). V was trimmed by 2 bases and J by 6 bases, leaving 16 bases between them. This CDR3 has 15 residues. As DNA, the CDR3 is TGCAGTGCTAGATCTCACGAAGTACCGGCCGGGGAGCTGTTTTTT. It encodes CSARSHEVPAGELFF.

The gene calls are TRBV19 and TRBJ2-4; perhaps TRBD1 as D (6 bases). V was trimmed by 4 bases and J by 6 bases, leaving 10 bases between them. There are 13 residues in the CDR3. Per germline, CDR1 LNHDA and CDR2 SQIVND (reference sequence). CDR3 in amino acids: CASSTIQGNIQYF. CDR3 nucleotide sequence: TGTGCCAGTAGTACAATACAGGGAAACATTCAGTACTTC. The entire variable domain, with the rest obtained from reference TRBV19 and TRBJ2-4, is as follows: DGGITQSPKYLFRKEGQNVTLSCEQNLNHDAMYWYRQDPGQGLRLIYYSQIVNDFQKGDIAEGYSVSREKKESFPLTVTSAQKNPTAFYLCASSTIQGNIQYFGAGTRLSVL.

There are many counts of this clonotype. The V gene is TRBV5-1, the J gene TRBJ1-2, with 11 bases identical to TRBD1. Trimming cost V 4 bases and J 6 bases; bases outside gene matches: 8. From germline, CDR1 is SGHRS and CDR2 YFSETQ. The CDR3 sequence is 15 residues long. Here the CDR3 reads CASSQGTGGSDGYTF. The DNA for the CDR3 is TGCGCCAGCAGCCAAGGGACAGGGGGTTCGGATGGCTACACCTTC.

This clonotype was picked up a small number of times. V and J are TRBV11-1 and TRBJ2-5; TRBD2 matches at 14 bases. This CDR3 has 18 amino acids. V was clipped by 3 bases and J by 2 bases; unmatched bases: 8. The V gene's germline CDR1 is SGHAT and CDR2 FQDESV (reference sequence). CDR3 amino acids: CASSFGLAGGRNQETQYF. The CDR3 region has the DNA TGTGCCAGCAGCTTCGGACTAGCGGGGGGCCGAAATCAAGAGACCCAGTACTTC. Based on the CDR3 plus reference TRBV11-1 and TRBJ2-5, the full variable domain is EAEVAQSPRYKITEKSQAVAFWCDPISGHATLYWYRQILGQGPELLVQFQDESVVDDSQLPKDRFSAERLKGVDSTLKIQPAELGDSAMYLCASSFGLAGGRNQETQYFGPGTRLLVL.